A single sample gave rise to the 29 T cell receptor beta chains below, sequenced in a study of monozygotic twins with cystic fibrosis. Assay: immunoSEQ multiplex PCR; the TCRdb copy retains only in-frame clones and omits some. The sample has roughly 25,000 clones, 95% to 97% seen once; the top ten hold roughly 2.5%. The sequenced material came from blood. The receptors here all came from a girl aged 2-15 years with cystic fibrosis.

V gene TRBV6-5 combines with J gene TRBJ2-5, with D perhaps being TRBD1 or TRBD2 (5 bases each). V lost 0 bases to trimming and J lost 4 bases, with 15 bases between them. The CDR3 loop spans 16 amino acids. Germline V CDR1 and CDR2: MNHEY, SVGAGI. The CDR3 is CASSYSSGTYGETQYF. The CDR3 DNA is TGTGCCAGCAGTTACTCGTCCGGGACCTACGGAGAGACCCAGTACTTC.

The rearrangement uses TRBV6-5 and TRBJ1-2; the D gene is possibly TRBD1 (6 bases). Germline V gene sequence: CDR1 MNHEY, CDR2 SVGAGI. Trimming removed 4 bases from V and 1 base from J, with 13 bases in between. The CDR3 consists of 15 residues. CDR3 sequence: CASSSRTASNYGYTF. CDR3 sequence (DNA): TGTGCCAGCAGTTCACGGACAGCCAGTAACTATGGCTACACCTTC.

The rearrangement links TRBV7-6 to TRBJ2-1, with D tentatively TRBD1 or TRBD2 (5 bases each). The CDR3 spans 16 residues. Germline V lookup: CDR1 SGHVS, CDR2 FNYEAQ. Between the trimmed V and J ends, which lost 4 bases and 4 bases, there was a span of 17 bases. The CDR3 reads CASSWQGDRFYNEQFF. CDR3 coding DNA: TGTGCCAGCAGCTGGCAAGGGGACCGATTTTACAATGAGCAGTTCTTC. The full variable domain, with the rest looked up from reference TRBV7-6 and TRBJ2-1, is GAGVSQSPRYKVTKRGQDVALRCDPISGHVSLYWYRQALGQGPEFLTYFNYEAQQDKSGLPNDRFSAERPEGSISTLTIQRTEQRDSAMYRCASSWQGDRFYNEQFFGPGTRLTVL.

The chain couples TRBV29-1 to TRBJ2-1; D is unclear. CDR1 and CDR2 from the germline V gene are SQVTM and ANQGSEA. V shed 5 bases and J shed 0 bases, with 14 bases lying between them. CDR3 size: 15 residues. The CDR3 loop is CSVPLDPSSYNEQFF. For the CDR3, the DNA is TGCAGCGTTCCCCTTGACCCGAGCTCCTACAATGAGCAGTTCTTC.

This rearrangement joins TRBV27 to TRBJ1-3; a possible D gene is TRBD1 (6 bases). The CDR3 is 16 residues long. V shed 5 bases and J shed 0 bases, with 14 bases lying between them. Per germline, CDR1 MNHEY and CDR2 SMNVEV (reference sequence). CDR3 sequence: CASSVTGFFSGNTIYF. In DNA form, the CDR3 reads TGTGCCAGCAGTGTGACAGGATTCTTCTCTGGAAACACCATATATTTT.

This clone showed up just a few times. This chain connects TRBV7-3 to TRBJ2-7, with TRBD1 as a possible D gene (6 bases). CDR3 length: 17 amino acids. Germline values: CDR1 SGHTA, CDR2 FQGTGA. V lost 6 bases and J lost 2, with 23 bases in between. Here the CDR3 reads CASSNRDTTLRAYEQYF. The CDR3 DNA sequence: TGTGCCAGCAGTAACCGGGACACCACCTTACGGGCCTACGAGCAGTACTTC.

J is TRBJ2-5 and V is TRBV30; 9 bases are a match to TRBD1. Unmatched junction bases numbered 8, after V lost 7 bases and J lost 5 bases. From germline, CDR1 is GTSNPN and CDR2 SVGIG (reference sequence). This CDR3 has 13 residues. The CDR3 here is CASGTGGYETQYF. CDR3 bases: TGTGCCTCTGGAACAGGGGGCTATGAGACCCAGTACTTC.

This sequence joins TRBV4-2 and TRBJ1-2, with D unclear. CDR1 and CDR2 (germline): LGHNA, YNFKEQ. Trimming took off 4 bases at V and 7 bases at J, with 16 bases between the two ends. This CDR3 comprises 14 residues. DNA of the CDR3: TGTGCCAGCAGCCCTCTCCTCCCGGAGGGTGGCTACACCTTC. The encoded protein is CASSPLLPEGGYTF.

In its sample, this clone was seen once. The chain links TRBV7-2 to TRBJ2-3; 7 bases align to TRBD1. The germline V gene has CDR1 SGHTA and CDR2 FQGNSA. The V and J ends lost 5 bases and 1 base, in that order; junction bases with no gene match: 18. The CDR3 sequence is 19 residues long. Here the CDR3 DNA reads TGTGCCAGCAGCCCAGGCCCTCACAGGGGTCCCTTTGGCACAGATACGCAGTATTTT. This codes for CASSPGPHRGPFGTDTQYF.

The chain links TRBV7-2 to TRBJ2-3, with D uncertain. V lost 3 bases, J lost 2 bases, and 9 bases lay in between. This CDR3 is 14 amino acids long. Germline V gene sequence: CDR1 SGHTA, CDR2 FQGNSA. This CDR3 reads CASSFSTYTDTQYF. As DNA, the CDR3 is TGTGCCAGCAGCTTTTCCACCTACACAGATACGCAGTATTTT. The variable domain in full, with the rest retrieved from reference TRBV7-2 and TRBJ2-3, is GAGVSQSPSNKVTEKGKDVELRCDPISGHTALYWYRQSLGQGLEFLIYFQGNSAPDKSGLPSDRFSAERTGGSVSTLTIQRTQQEDSAVYLCASSFSTYTDTQYFGPGTRLTVL.

V usage is TRBV5-1 and J usage is TRBJ2-1; no firm D call. V gave up 8 bases and J gave up 0 bases, with 12 bases separating them. The germline gives CDR1 SGHRS, CDR2 YFSETQ. The CDR3 consists of 14 residues. CDR3 coding DNA: TGCGCCAGTTTCTACGAATTCTCCTACAATGAGCAGTTCTTC. Protein: CASFYEFSYNEQFF. Based on the CDR3 plus reference TRBV5-1 and TRBJ2-1, the full variable domain is KAGVTQTPRYLIKTRGQQVTLSCSPISGHRSVSWYQQTPGQGLQFLFEYFSETQRNKGNFPGRFSGRQFSNSRSEMNVSTLELGDSALYLCASFYEFSYNEQFFGPGTRLTVL.

The rearrangement joins TRBV29-1 to TRBJ1-2; D is ambiguous. Germline-derived CDR1 and CDR2 are SQVTM and ANQGSEA. The CDR3 has 11 amino acids. The V end was cut by 7 bases, the J end by 4 bases, with 10 bases between. The CDR3 DNA is TGCAGCGACGGTATGATCTATGGCTACACCTTC. Translation: CSDGMIYGYTF. The full variable domain, completed using reference TRBV29-1 and TRBJ1-2, is SAVISQKPSRDICQRGTSLTIQCQVDSQVTMMFWYRQQPGQSLTLIATANQGSEATYESGFVIDKFPISRPNLTFSTLTVSNMSPEDSSIYLCSDGMIYGYTFGSGTRLTVV.

The chain has TRBV7-2 and TRBJ2-3; tentatively, D is TRBD1 (5 bases). V lost 0 bases and J 3 bases, leaving 19 bases between the germline ends. The CDR3 loop spans 18 amino acids. Germline loops: CDR1 SGHTA, CDR2 FQGNSA. Here the CDR3 DNA reads TGTGCCAGCAGCTTAGCGTACGAAAAGGGGTGGGGAACAGATACGCAGTATTTT. This gives the protein CASSLAYEKGWGTDTQYF.

The chain links TRBV7-9 to TRBJ2-3, with 7 bases lining up with TRBD2. The CDR3 runs to 15 residues. Trimming at V came to 4 bases and at J to 2 bases, leaving 6 bases not matched to a gene. Germline assignment: CDR1 SEHNR and CDR2 FQNEAQ (reference sequence). CDR3 in amino acids: CASSYPSGPTDTQYF. The CDR3 coding sequence is TGTGCCAGCAGCTATCCTAGCGGACCCACAGATACGCAGTATTTT.

The rearrangement joins TRBV5-1 to TRBJ2-2; TRBD1 might be the D (5 bases). This CDR3 has 14 residues. V was shortened by 0 bases and J by 6 bases, with 9 bases between the two germline ends. Germline assignment: CDR1 SGHRS and CDR2 YFSETQ. This CDR3 is CASSLERGPGELFF. In nucleotides, the CDR3 is TGCGCCAGCAGCTTGGAAAGGGGTCCCGGGGAGCTGTTTTTT. The variable domain in full, completed from reference TRBV5-1 and TRBJ2-2, reads KAGVTQTPRYLIKTRGQQVTLSCSPISGHRSVSWYQQTPGQGLQFLFEYFSETQRNKGNFPGRFSGRQFSNSRSEMNVSTLELGDSALYLCASSLERGPGELFFGEGSRLTVL.

V is TRBV6-5 and J is TRBJ2-7; D is ambiguous. The CDR3 covers 13 residues. The V and J ends lost 1 base and 5 bases respectively, with 9 bases between them. The germline gives CDR1 MNHEY, CDR2 SVGAGI. In DNA, the CDR3 is TGTGCCAGCAGTTACTTACTTACGGACGAGCAGTACTTC. It specifies CASSYLLTDEQYF.

This chain uses TRBV5-1 with TRBJ2-3; a possible D gene is TRBD2 (5 bases). Germline V gene sequence: CDR1 SGHRS, CDR2 YFSETQ. The CDR3 loop spans 14 amino acids. Trimming pared 2 bases from V and 1 base from J, leaving 8 bases between. CDR3 bases: TGCGCCAGCAGCTTCCTAGCAGGCACAGATACGCAGTATTTT. As protein: CASSFLAGTDTQYF.

This chain uses TRBV7-8 with TRBJ2-2; 14 bases map to TRBD2. The CDR3 has 16 residues. Trimming cost V 3 bases and J 4 bases; bases outside gene matches: 1. Germline CDR1 and CDR2: SGHVS and FQNEAQ. CDR3 loop: CASSLTSGRATGELFF. CDR3 nucleotides: TGTGCCAGCAGCTTGACTAGCGGGAGGGCCACCGGGGAGCTGTTTTTT.

This clone was counted between two and nine times. Different DNA sequences within this sample yield the same CDR3. The chain joins TRBV7-3 to TRBJ1-1; D is unclear. The germline V gene encodes CDR1 SGHTA and CDR2 FQGTGA. Trimming shortened V by 2 bases and J by 5 bases, and 9 bases separated the two germline ends. The CDR3 has 13 residues. CDR3 nucleotide sequence: TGTGCCAGCAGCTTAGGGTATGGGACTGAAGCTTTCTTT. It specifies CASSLGYGTEAFF.

V gene TRBV9 combines with J gene TRBJ2-6, with 10 positions matching TRBD1. CDR1 and CDR2 from the germline V gene are SGDLS and YYNGEE. The ends lost 4 bases at V and 0 bases at J; junction bases unmatched: 7. CDR3 length: 18 amino acids. The CDR3 sequence is CASSLGGTGDSGANVLTF. The CDR3 DNA sequence: TGTGCCAGCAGCCTCGGCGGGACAGGGGACTCTGGGGCCAACGTCCTGACTTTC. The full variable domain, with the rest looked up from reference TRBV9 and TRBJ2-6, is DSGVTQTPKHLITATGQRVTLRCSPRSGDLSVYWYQQSLDQGLQFLIQYYNGEERAKGNILERFSAQQFPDLHSELNLSSLELGDSALYFCASSLGGTGDSGANVLTFGAGSRLTVL.

This chain joins TRBV19 and TRBJ1-2, with a weak D call TRBD1 (5 bases). Germline CDR1 reads LNHDA; CDR2 reads SQIVND (reference sequence). The CDR3 covers 13 residues. V shed 9 bases and J shed 2 bases, with 13 bases lying between them. The CDR3 spells CASGQGRNYGYTF. CDR3 DNA sequence: TGTGCCAGCGGGCAGGGCCGAAACTATGGCTACACCTTC.

To note about this clone: At one boundary the junction diverges from the germline segment, which might be a read error. CDR3 DNA: TGTGCTAGCAGCCCCGGGACTAGCGGGACTTCCTACAATGAGCAGTTCTTC. This gives the protein CASSPGTSGTSYNEQFF. The chain is built from TRBV7-7 and TRBJ2-1, with 13 bases that match TRBD2. Per germline, CDR1 SSHAT and CDR2 FNYEAQ (reference sequence). The CDR3 consists of 17 residues.

V and J are TRBV29-1 and TRBJ2-1; 7 positions agree with TRBD1. J lost 6 bases, V lost 8 bases, and 10 bases had no gene match. The CDR3 is 13 residues long. CDR1 and CDR2 from the germline V gene are SQVTM and ANQGSEA. CDR3: CSCTGVTLNEQFF. The CDR3, as DNA: TGCAGCTGTACAGGGGTTACCCTCAATGAGCAGTTCTTC.

The chain recombines TRBV29-1 with TRBJ1-1; 9 bases map to TRBD1. The trim removed 1 base at V and 5 bases at J, leaving 5 bases unmatched. Germline loops: CDR1 SQVTM, CDR2 ANQGSEA. The CDR3 is made up of 14 amino acids. The CDR3 DNA is TGCAGCGTTGAAGTGGGACAGGGCGTGACTGAAGCTTTCTTT. Amino acid sequence: CSVEVGQGVTEAFF. Full variable domain (missing parts from reference TRBV29-1 and TRBJ1-1): SAVISQKPSRDICQRGTSLTIQCQVDSQVTMMFWYRQQPGQSLTLIATANQGSEATYESGFVIDKFPISRPNLTFSTLTVSNMSPEDSSIYLCSVEVGQGVTEAFFGQGTRLTVV.

The chain is built from TRBV12-5 and TRBJ1-5; TRBD1 agrees at 7 bases. Germline CDR1 LGHNT, CDR2 FRNRAP. V gave up 2 bases and J gave up 2 bases; unmatched junction bases: 0. The CDR3 runs to 14 residues. CDR3 loop: CASGLTGGNQPQHF. In DNA, the CDR3 is TGTGCTAGTGGTTTGACAGGGGGCAATCAGCCCCAGCATTTT.

V gene TRBV5-1 combines with J gene TRBJ2-2, with 8 nucleotides matching TRBD1. Germline V gene sequence: CDR1 SGHRS, CDR2 YFSETQ. The trim removed 2 bases at V and 1 base at J, leaving 4 bases unmatched. The CDR3 sequence is 16 residues long. The CDR3 protein is CASSFRGQGNTGELFF. In DNA, the CDR3 is TGCGCCAGCAGCTTTAGAGGACAGGGGAACACCGGGGAGCTGTTTTTT.

In DNA, the CDR3 is TGTGCCTGGAGCCGGACAGGGACTCAGCCCCAGCATTTT. The encoded protein is CAWSRTGTQPQHF. The chain couples TRBV30 to TRBJ1-5; 8 bases are shared with TRBD1. The CDR3 has 13 residues. Germline V gene lookup returns CDR1 GTSNPN and CDR2 SVGIG (reference sequence). V trimming: 3 bases; J trimming: 6 bases; junction bases outside the gene matches: 4.

This chain uses TRBV5-4 with TRBJ2-5; D is perhaps TRBD2 (5 bases). The CDR3 covers 13 residues. Trimming left V 4 bases short and J 2 bases short, with 9 bases between. The germline V gene encodes CDR1 SGHNT and CDR2 YYREEE (reference sequence). CDR3 amino acids: CASSEGFQETQYF. In DNA, the CDR3 is TGTGCCAGCAGCGAGGGTTTTCAAGAGACCCAGTACTTC.

The V and J genes are TRBV27 and TRBJ1-2; D unresolved. The germline V and J ends were trimmed by 2 bases and 8 bases, with 12 bases remaining between them. The CDR3 is 13 residues long. CDR1 is MNHEY, CDR2 SMNVEV, per germline (reference sequence). As DNA, the CDR3 is TGTGCCAGCAGTTTAAACCCGCGGGGAGGCTACACCTTC. Residues: CASSLNPRGGYTF.